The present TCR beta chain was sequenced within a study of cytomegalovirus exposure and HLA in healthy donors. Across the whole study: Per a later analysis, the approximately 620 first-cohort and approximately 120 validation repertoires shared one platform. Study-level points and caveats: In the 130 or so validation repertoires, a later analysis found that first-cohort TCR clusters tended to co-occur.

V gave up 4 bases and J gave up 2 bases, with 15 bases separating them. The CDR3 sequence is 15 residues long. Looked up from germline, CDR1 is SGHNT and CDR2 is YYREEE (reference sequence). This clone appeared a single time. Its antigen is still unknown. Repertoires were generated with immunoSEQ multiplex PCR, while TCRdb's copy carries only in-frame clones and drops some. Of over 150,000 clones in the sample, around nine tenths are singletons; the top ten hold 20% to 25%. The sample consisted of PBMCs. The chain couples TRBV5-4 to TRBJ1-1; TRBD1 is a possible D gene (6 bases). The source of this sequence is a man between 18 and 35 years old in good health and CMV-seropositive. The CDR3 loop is CASSVGHNTNTEAFF. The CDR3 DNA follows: TGTGCCAGCAGCGTGGGACATAACACTAACACTGAAGCTTTCTTT.